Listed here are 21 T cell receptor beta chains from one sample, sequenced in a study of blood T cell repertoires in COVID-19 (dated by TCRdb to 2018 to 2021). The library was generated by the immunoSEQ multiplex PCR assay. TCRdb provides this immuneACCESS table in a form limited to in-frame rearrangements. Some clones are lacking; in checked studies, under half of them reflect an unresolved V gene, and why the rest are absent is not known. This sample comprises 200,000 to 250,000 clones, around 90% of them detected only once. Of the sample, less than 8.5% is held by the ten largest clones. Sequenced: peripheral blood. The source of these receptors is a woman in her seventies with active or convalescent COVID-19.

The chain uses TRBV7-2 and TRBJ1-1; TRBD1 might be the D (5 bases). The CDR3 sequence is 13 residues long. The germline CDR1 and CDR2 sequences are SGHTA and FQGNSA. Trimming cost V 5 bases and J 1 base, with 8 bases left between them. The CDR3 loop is CASSRTRNTEAFF. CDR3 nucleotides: TGTGCCAGCAGCCGGACAAGGAACACTGAAGCTTTCTTT.

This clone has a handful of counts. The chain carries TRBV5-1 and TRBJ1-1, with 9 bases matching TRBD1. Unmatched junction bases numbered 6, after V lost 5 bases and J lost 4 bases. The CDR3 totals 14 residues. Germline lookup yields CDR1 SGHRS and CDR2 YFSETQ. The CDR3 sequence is CASRTGGEGTEAFF. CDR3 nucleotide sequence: TGCGCCAGCAGGACAGGGGGTGAGGGCACTGAAGCTTTCTTT.

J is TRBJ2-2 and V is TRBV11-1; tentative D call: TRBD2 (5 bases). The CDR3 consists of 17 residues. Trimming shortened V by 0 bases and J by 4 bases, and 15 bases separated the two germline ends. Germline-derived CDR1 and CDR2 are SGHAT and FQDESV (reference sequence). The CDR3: CASSLASDPAGTGELFF. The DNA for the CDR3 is TGTGCCAGCAGCTTAGCGTCGGACCCCGCGGGCACCGGGGAGCTGTTTTTT.

CDR3 in amino acids: CASSTRGLTGSYEQYF. For the CDR3, the DNA is TGTGCCAGTAGTACCCGCGGACTTACCGGCTCCTACGAGCAGTACTTC. This chain joins TRBV19 and TRBJ2-7; TRBD2 might be the D (5 bases). The CDR3 spans 16 residues. Trimming left V 4 bases short and J 0 bases short, with 16 bases between. Germline V lookup: CDR1 LNHDA, CDR2 SQIVND (reference sequence).

This chain's CDR3 is CASTDGPGGAFF. The CDR3 DNA follows: TGTGCCAGCACGGATGGTCCCGGAGGAGCTTTCTTT. The chain links TRBV25-1 to TRBJ1-1; no clear D. This CDR3 spans 12 amino acids. Between the trimmed V and J ends, which lost 7 bases and 10 bases, there was a span of 16 bases. Germline V gene data show CDR1 as MGHDK and CDR2 as SYGVNS. Based on the CDR3 plus reference TRBV25-1 and TRBJ1-1, the full variable domain is EADIYQTPRYLVIGTGKKITLECSQTMGHDKMYWYQQDPGMELHLIHYSYGVNSTEKGDLSSESTVSRIRTEHFPLTLESARPSHTSQYLCASTDGPGGAFFGQGTRLTVV.

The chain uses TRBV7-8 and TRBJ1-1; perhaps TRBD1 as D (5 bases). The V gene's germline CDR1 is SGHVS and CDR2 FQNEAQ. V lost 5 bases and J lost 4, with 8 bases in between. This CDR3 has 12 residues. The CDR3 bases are TGTGCCAGCAGCCAAGGGGTCACTGAAGCTTTCTTT. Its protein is CASSQGVTEAFF.

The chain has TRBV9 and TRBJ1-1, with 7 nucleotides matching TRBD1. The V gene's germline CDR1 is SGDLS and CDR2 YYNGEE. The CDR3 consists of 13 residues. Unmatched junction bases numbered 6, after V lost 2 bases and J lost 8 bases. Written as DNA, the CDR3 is TGTGCCAGCAGCGTGCAGACAGGGAGGGAAGCTTTCTTT. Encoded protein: CASSVQTGREAFF.

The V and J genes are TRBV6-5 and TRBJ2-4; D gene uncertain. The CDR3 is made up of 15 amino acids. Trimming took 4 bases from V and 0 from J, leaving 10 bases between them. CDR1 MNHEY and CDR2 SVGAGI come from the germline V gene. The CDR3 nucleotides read TGTGCCAGCAGTTCAGGCGACCCAGCCAAAAACATTCAGTACTTC. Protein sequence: CASSSGDPAKNIQYF.

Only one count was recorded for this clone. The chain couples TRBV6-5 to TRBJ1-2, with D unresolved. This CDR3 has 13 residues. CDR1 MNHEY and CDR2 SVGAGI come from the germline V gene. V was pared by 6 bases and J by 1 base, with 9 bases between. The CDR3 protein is CASSLQINYGYTF. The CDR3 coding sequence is TGTGCCAGCAGCCTCCAGATTAACTATGGCTACACCTTC.

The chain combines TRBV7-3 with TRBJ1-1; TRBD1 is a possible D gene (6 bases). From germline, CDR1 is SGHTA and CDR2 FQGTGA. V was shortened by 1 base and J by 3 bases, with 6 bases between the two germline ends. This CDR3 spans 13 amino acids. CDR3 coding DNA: TGTGCCAGCAGCTTAAAGGGGGACACTGAAGCTTTCTTT. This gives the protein CASSLKGDTEAFF.

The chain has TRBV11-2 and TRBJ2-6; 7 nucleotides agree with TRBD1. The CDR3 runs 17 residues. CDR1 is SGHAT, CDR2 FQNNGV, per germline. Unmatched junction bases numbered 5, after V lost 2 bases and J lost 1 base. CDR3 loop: CASSLQGDVSGANVLTF. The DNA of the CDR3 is TGTGCCAGCAGCTTACAGGGGGATGTATCTGGGGCCAACGTCCTGACTTTC.

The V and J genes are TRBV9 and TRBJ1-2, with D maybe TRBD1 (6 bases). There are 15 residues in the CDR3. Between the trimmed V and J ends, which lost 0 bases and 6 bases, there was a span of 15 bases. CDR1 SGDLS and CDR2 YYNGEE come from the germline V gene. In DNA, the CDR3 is TGTGCCAGCAGCGTAGGAATCGCCAGGGGCCATGGCTACACCTTC. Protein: CASSVGIARGHGYTF.

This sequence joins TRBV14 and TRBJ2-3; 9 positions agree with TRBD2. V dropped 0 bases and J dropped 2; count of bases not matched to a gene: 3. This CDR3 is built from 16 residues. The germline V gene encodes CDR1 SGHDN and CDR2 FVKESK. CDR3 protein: CASSQDQRGDTDTQYF. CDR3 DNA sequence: TGTGCCAGCAGCCAAGATCAGCGGGGGGACACAGATACGCAGTATTTT.

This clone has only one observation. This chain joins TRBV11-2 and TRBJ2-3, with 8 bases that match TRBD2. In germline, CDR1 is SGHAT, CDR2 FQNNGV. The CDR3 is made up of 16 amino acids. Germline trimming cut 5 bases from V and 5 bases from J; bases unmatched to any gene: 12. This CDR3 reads CASSQAGRGAIDTQYF. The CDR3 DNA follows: TGTGCCAGCAGCCAAGCGGGGCGGGGGGCCATAGATACGCAGTATTTT. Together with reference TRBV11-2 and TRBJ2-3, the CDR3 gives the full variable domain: EAGVAQSPRYKIIEKRQSVAFWCNPISGHATLYWYQQILGQGPKLLIQFQNNGVVDDSQLPKDRFSAERLKGVDSTLKIQPAKLEDSAVYLCASSQAGRGAIDTQYFGPGTRLTVL.

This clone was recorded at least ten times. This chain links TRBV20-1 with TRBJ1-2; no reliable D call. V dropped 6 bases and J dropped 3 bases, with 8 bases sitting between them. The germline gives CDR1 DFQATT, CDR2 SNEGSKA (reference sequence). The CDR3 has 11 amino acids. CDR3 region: CSAEMDYGYTF. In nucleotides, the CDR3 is TGCAGTGCCGAGATGGACTATGGCTACACCTTC.

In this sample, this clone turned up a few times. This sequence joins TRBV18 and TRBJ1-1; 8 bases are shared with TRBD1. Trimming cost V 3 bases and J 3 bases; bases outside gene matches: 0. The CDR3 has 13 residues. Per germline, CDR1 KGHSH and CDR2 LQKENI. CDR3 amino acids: CASSPDRDTEAFF. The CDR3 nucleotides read TGTGCCAGCTCACCGGACAGGGACACTGAAGCTTTCTTT.

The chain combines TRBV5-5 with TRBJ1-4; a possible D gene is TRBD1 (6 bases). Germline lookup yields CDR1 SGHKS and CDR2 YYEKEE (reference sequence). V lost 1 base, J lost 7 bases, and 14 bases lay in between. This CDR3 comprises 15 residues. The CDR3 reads CASSLRQGNVEKLFF. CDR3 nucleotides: TGTGCCAGCAGCTTGCGGCAGGGGAATGTTGAAAAACTGTTTTTT.

CDR3 sequence: CATSGQINSPLHF. The CDR3 region has the DNA TGTGCCACCTCGGGACAGATTAATTCACCCCTCCACTTT. The chain has TRBV7-9 and TRBJ1-6; 7 bases are shared with TRBD1. Looked up from germline, CDR1 is SEHNR and CDR2 is FQNEAQ (reference sequence). Trimming removed 10 bases from V and 6 bases from J; junction bases left unmatched: 6. The CDR3 contains 13 residues.

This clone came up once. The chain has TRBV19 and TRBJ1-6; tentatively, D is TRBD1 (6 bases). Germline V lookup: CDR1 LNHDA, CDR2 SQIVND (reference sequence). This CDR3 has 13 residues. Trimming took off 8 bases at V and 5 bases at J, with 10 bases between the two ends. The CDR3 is CASRDTNNSPLHF. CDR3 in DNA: TGTGCCAGTCGGGACACGAATAATTCACCCCTCCACTTT.

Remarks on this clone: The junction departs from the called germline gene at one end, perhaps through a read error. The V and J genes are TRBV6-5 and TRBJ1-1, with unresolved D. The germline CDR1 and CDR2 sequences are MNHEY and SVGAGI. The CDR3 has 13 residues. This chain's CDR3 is CASRETGNPEAFF. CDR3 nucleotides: TGTGCCAGCAGAGAGACGGGGAACCCTGAAGCTTTCTTT.

The CDR3, as DNA: TGTGCCAGCAGCTTCACCAGGGGAGAAGATGGCTACACCTTC. Its protein is CASSFTRGEDGYTF. The chain joins TRBV7-2 to TRBJ1-2; tentative D call: TRBD1 (6 bases). Germline CDR1 reads SGHTA; CDR2 reads FQGNSA. V was clipped by 3 bases and J by 6 bases, with 14 bases between them. CDR3 length: 14 residues.